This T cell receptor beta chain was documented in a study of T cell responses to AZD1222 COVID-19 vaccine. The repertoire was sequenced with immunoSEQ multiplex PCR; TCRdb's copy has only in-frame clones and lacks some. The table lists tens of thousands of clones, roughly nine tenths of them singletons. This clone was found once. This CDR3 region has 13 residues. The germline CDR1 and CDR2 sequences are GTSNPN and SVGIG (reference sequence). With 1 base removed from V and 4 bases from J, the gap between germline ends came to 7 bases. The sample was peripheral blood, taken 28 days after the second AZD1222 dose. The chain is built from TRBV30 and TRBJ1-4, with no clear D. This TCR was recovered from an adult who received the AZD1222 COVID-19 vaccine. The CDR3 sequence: CAWSGSVNEKLFF. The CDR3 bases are TGTGCCTGGAGTGGGTCGGTTAATGAAAAACTGTTTTTT.